This T cell receptor beta chain was sequenced for a study of blood T cell repertoires in COVID-19. Assay: immunoSEQ multiplex PCR; the TCRdb copy retains only in-frame clones and omits some. This repertoire shows about 300,000 clones, roughly 86% found once; its top ten account for less than 3%. Those who participated ranged in age from about 18 to 89 years and resided in about two dozen US areas. Germline V gene lookup returns CDR1 SGHRS and CDR2 YFSETQ. The ends were cut back, 2 bases at V and 0 bases at J, with 10 bases in the middle. The CDR3 covers 15 residues. Sequencing was performed on PBMCs or T cells enriched from blood (not recorded which). The V gene is TRBV5-1, the J gene TRBJ2-3; a possible D gene is TRBD1 (6 bases). This clonotype was obtained from a woman between 45 and 60 years old who had been exposed to COVID-19. CDR3 bases: TGCGCCAGCAGCTTTGGGGGCCCTAGCACAGATACGCAGTATTTT. Its translation is CASSFGGPSTDTQYF.